The 18 T cell receptor beta chains below were found in one sample sequenced in a study of blood T cell repertoires in COVID-19. The method was immunoSEQ multiplex PCR; TCRdb's version includes in-frame clones alone and lacks a portion of them. Among about 190,000 clones, about 88% were seen once, and the ten largest hold around 1.1%. The sample comprised peripheral blood. The receptor set was obtained from a man younger than 40 with acute or convalescent COVID-19.

The chain couples TRBV6-5 to TRBJ2-7, with 8 bases lining up with TRBD1. This CDR3 comprises 13 residues. The V segment lost 2 bases and the J segment 9 bases; nucleotides outside the gene matches: 6. Germline lookup yields CDR1 MNHEY and CDR2 SVGAGI. The CDR3 loop reads CASSYRDRMRQYF. DNA of the CDR3: TGTGCCAGCAGTTACCGGGACAGGATGCGGCAGTACTTC.

A word on this clone: One end of the junction fails to match germline, which may point to a read error. This rearrangement joins TRBV3-1 (or the pseudogene TRBV3-2) to TRBJ2-2; TRBD1 aligns across 7 bases. Germline loops: CDR1 LGHDT, CDR2 YNNKEL (reference sequence). The CDR3 contains 15 residues. The CDR3 sequence is CAGSQRGPGTGELFF. The CDR3 bases are TGTGCCGGCAGCCAAAGGGGGCCGGGCACCGGGGAGCTGTTTTTT.

The rearrangement links TRBV7-3 to TRBJ2-1; D possibly corresponds to TRBD1 (6 bases). Germline values: CDR1 SGHTA, CDR2 FQGTGA. CDR3 length equals 15 residues. V was shortened by 2 bases and J by 5 bases, with 13 bases between the two germline ends. The CDR3 bases are TGTGCCAGCAGCTTATGGGGGCATGGGAACAATGAGCAGTTCTTC. It specifies CASSLWGHGNNEQFF.

The CDR3 nucleotides read TGTGCCAGCAGACCGGGGGGCGGGACAGATACGCAGTATTTT. Translation gives CASRPGGGTDTQYF. This chain links TRBV28 with TRBJ2-3; D may be TRBD2 (7 bases). Per germline, CDR1 MDHEN and CDR2 SYDVKM. With 6 bases removed from V and 3 bases from J, the gap between germline ends came to 13 bases. The CDR3 is 14 residues long.

The table lists this clone with a count of one. The chain couples TRBV7-2 to TRBJ2-3, with D unclear. The CDR3 sequence is 13 residues long. V gave up 5 bases and J gave up 2 bases, with 8 bases separating them. CDR1 SGHTA and CDR2 FQGNSA come from the germline V gene. The CDR3 loop is CASSPQVTDTQYF. DNA for the CDR3: TGTGCCAGCAGCCCACAAGTCACAGATACGCAGTATTTT.

V usage is TRBV28 and J usage is TRBJ2-3, with D possibly being TRBD2 (6 bases). V was clipped by 8 bases and J by 2 bases, with 20 bases between them. CDR3 size: 16 residues. Germline-derived CDR1 and CDR2 are MDHEN and SYDVKM. The CDR3 loop reads CASYPAGRELTDTQYF. CDR3 coding DNA: TGTGCCAGCTACCCCGCGGGACGGGAACTCACAGATACGCAGTATTTT.

The chain joins TRBV6-5 to TRBJ1-1, with 10 nucleotides matching TRBD1. The CDR3 has 16 residues. Losses at the gene ends were 2 bases for V and 4 bases for J; bases not matched to a gene: 7. The germline CDR1 and CDR2 sequences are MNHEY and SVGAGI. CDR3: CASSYAGTGEGTEAFF. The CDR3 bases are TGTGCCAGCAGTTACGCCGGGACAGGGGAAGGCACTGAAGCTTTCTTT.

The V and J genes are TRBV28 and TRBJ1-5; D might be TRBD1 (5 bases). V lost 5 bases to trimming and J lost 9 bases, with 14 bases between them. The CDR3 extends over 13 amino acids. Germline-derived CDR1 and CDR2 are MDHEN and SYDVKM. The CDR3 sequence: CASSPDSLRPQHF. The CDR3 DNA sequence: TGTGCCAGCAGTCCTGACAGTTTGAGGCCCCAGCATTTT.

This chain joins TRBV5-6 and TRBJ2-3; D is unresolved. V was cut by 3 bases and J by 0 bases, with 5 bases left in between. The germline gives CDR1 SGHDT, CDR2 YYEEEE. CDR3 length: 13 residues. Here the CDR3 reads CASSSFSTDTQYF. CDR3 nucleotides: TGTGCCAGCAGCTCCTTTAGCACAGATACGCAGTATTTT.

V usage is TRBV9 and J usage is TRBJ2-1; 7 nucleotides agree with TRBD1. V trimming: 0 bases; J trimming: 4 bases; junction bases outside the gene matches: 10. Germline V gene lookup returns CDR1 SGDLS and CDR2 YYNGEE. The CDR3 runs to 17 residues. In DNA, the CDR3 is TGTGCCAGCAGCGTAGCCCCCACCCAGACAGGGTACAATGAGCAGTTCTTC. This translates into CASSVAPTQTGYNEQFF.

In its sample, this clone was seen once. This rearrangement joins TRBV3-1 (or the pseudogene TRBV3-2) to TRBJ1-1; 8 nucleotides match TRBD1. Per germline, CDR1 LGHDT and CDR2 YNNKEL (reference sequence). V lost 4 bases to trimming and J lost 11 bases; unmatched junction nucleotides: 6. The CDR3 contains 12 residues. The CDR3 reads CASSPGGLEAFF. In DNA, the CDR3 is TGTGCCAGCAGCCCAGGGGGCTTGGAGGCTTTCTTT.

The chain couples TRBV4-2 to TRBJ1-1; 9 nucleotides align to TRBD1. Trimming removed 0 bases from V and 10 bases from J; junction bases left unmatched: 6. Per germline, CDR1 LGHNA and CDR2 YNFKEQ. CDR3 length: 14 residues. The CDR3 DNA reads as TGTGCCAGCAGCCAAGAACGGGACAGGGTCTTAGCTTTCTTT. Protein sequence: CASSQERDRVLAFF.

This chain connects TRBV28 to TRBJ2-4; perhaps TRBD1 as D (6 bases). Trimming left V 3 bases short and J 11 bases short, with 17 bases between. This CDR3 is 14 amino acids long. Germline CDR1 is MDHEN and CDR2 is SYDVKM. CDR3 sequence: CASSLVGARVVQYF. CDR3 in DNA: TGTGCCAGCAGTTTGGTGGGGGCCCGGGTGGTTCAGTACTTC. The complete variable domain, with remaining parts taken from reference TRBV28 and TRBJ2-4, reads DVKVTQSSRYLVKRTGEKVFLECVQDMDHENMFWYRQDPGLGLRLIYFSYDVKMKEKGDIPEGYSVSREKKERFSLILESASTNQTSMYLCASSLVGARVVQYFGAGTRLSVL.

The chain combines TRBV10-3 with TRBJ2-7, with 8 bases aligning to TRBD1. Germline trimming cut 6 bases from V and 2 bases from J; bases unmatched to any gene: 6. CDR3 length: 14 residues. Germline-derived CDR1 and CDR2 are ENHRY and SYGVKD. As DNA, the CDR3 is TGTGCCATCAGCCAGGGGACAGGAGCCTACGAGCAGTACTTC. As protein: CAISQGTGAYEQYF.

This clone has just one count. This sequence joins TRBV19 and TRBJ2-1; 12 nucleotides agree with TRBD1. The CDR3 is 14 residues long. Germline V gene lookup returns CDR1 LNHDA and CDR2 SQIVND (reference sequence). V shed 5 bases, J shed 9 bases, and the junction held 5 bases outside the gene matches. The DNA of the CDR3 is TGTGCCAGTAGTGGGGACAGGGGGCGTCGTGAGCAGTTCTTC. Translation gives CASSGDRGRREQFF.

This clone appeared a single time. The chain recombines TRBV11-2 with TRBJ1-3; 7 bases are shared with TRBD1. The germline V gene encodes CDR1 SGHAT and CDR2 FQNNGV. This CDR3 is 16 amino acids long. The junction had 4 bases not matched to a gene; V was cut back by 0 bases and J by 2 bases. CDR3 residues: CASSLDSDRTGNTIYF. The CDR3 region has the DNA TGTGCCAGCAGCTTAGACTCGGACAGGACTGGAAACACCATATATTTT.

This sequence joins TRBV27 and TRBJ2-1, with a weak D call TRBD1 (6 bases). This CDR3 is built from 15 residues. V lost 2 bases, J lost 2 bases, and 10 bases lay in between. Germline V lookup: CDR1 MNHEY, CDR2 SMNVEV (reference sequence). This chain's CDR3 is CASSLQGITYNEQFF. The CDR3 DNA reads TGTGCCAGCAGTTTACAGGGGATCACCTACAATGAGCAGTTCTTC.

The chain uses TRBV4-1 and TRBJ1-1, with D tentatively TRBD1 (5 bases). Germline lookup yields CDR1 MGHRA and CDR2 YSYEKL. There are 14 residues in the CDR3. V was trimmed by 1 base and J by 4 bases, leaving 10 bases between them. CDR3 in DNA: TGCGCCAGCAGCCAAGGGTATGACAGCACTGAAGCTTTCTTT. Translated: CASSQGYDSTEAFF.